The sequence of this T cell receptor (beta chain) was determined in a study of cytomegalovirus exposure and HLA in healthy donors. With 60 Vbeta and 13 Jbeta primers, the PCR was carried out. The assay was immunoSEQ multiplex PCR, and TCRdb's table has in-frame clones only and misses some. The table includes around 120,000 clones, 9% to 10% detected once. Looked up from germline, CDR1 is GTSNPN and CDR2 is SVGIG (reference sequence). The CDR3 runs to 11 residues. V was pared by 1 base and J by 10 bases, with 10 bases between. This clone was picked up a small number of times. The chain links TRBV30 to TRBJ2-5; tentative D call: TRBD1 (6 bases). The source of this sequence is a man aged 30 to 39 in good health and CMV-seronegative. Sequencing was carried out using PBMCs. CDR3 residues: CAWSEGEGQYF. In DNA form, the CDR3 reads TGTGCCTGGAGTGAGGGGGAAGGCCAGTACTTC.